A few counts support the clone carrying this T cell receptor (beta chain). The data originate from a study of T-cell memory formation after mild COVID-19. TCRdb re-analysed the 5' RACE reads in MiXCR, keeping a single row per CDR3 protein. Here the sample spans some 450,000 distinct CDR3 sequences, under 20% being singletons. Material: PBMCs or a T cell subset sorted from them (not recorded which). The sequence was obtained from a man aged 18 to 29 who had mild COVID-19 (a few samples of this study predate the infection). Cell type and time point are not known.

CDR3 loop: CASGDRMSSYEQYF. DNA of the CDR3: TGTGCCAGCGGAGACAGGATGAGCTCCTACGAGCAGTACTTC. This chain connects TRBV5-5 to TRBJ2-7, with D possibly being TRBD1 (6 bases). The germline V gene encodes CDR1 SGHKS and CDR2 YYEKEE (reference sequence). V was trimmed by 7 bases and J by 0 bases, leaving 14 bases between them. The CDR3 length is 14 residues.